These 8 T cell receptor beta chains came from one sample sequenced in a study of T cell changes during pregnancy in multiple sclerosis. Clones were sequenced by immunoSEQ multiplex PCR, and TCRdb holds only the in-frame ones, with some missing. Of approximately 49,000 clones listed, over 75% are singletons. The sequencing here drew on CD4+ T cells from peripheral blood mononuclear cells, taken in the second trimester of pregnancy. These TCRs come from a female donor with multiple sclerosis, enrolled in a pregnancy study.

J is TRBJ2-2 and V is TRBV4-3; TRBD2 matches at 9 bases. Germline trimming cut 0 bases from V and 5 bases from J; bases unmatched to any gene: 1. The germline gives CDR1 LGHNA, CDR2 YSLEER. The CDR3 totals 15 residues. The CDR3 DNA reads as TGCGCCAGCAGCCAAGATAGCGGGAGTACCGGGGAGCTGTTTTTT. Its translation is CASSQDSGSTGELFF.

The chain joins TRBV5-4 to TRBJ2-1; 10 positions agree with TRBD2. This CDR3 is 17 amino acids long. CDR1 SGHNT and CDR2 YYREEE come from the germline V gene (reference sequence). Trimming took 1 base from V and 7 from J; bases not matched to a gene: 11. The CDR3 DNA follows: TGTGCCAGCAGCTTGAGTTCCGGGCTAGCGGGAGTAAATGAGCAGTTCTTC. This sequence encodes CASSLSSGLAGVNEQFF.

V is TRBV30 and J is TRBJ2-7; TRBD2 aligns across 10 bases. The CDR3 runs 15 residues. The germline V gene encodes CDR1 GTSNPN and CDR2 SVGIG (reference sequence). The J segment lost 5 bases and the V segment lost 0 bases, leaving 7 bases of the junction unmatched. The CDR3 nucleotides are TGTGCCTGGAGTGTAAGGCTAGCGGGAGCCCACGAGCAGTACTTC. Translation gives CAWSVRLAGAHEQYF.

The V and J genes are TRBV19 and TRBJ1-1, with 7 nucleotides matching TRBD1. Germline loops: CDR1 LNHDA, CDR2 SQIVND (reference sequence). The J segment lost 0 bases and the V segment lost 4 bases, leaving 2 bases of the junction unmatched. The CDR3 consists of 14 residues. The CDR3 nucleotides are TGTGCCAGTAGTAGACAGGGACTGAACACTGAAGCTTTCTTT. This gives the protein CASSRQGLNTEAFF.

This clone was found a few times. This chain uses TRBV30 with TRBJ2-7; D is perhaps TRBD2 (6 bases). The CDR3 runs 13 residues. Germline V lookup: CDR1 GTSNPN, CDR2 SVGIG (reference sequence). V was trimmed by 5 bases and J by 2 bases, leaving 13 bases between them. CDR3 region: CAWGPGGTYEQYF. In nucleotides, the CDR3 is TGTGCCTGGGGTCCCGGGGGAACCTACGAGCAGTACTTC.

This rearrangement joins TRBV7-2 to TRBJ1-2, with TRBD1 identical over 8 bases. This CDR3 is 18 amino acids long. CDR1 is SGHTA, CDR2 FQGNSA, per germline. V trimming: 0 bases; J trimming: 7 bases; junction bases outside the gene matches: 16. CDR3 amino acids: CASSLAGQGATVAGGYTF. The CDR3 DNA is TGTGCCAGCAGCTTAGCAGGGCAGGGGGCGACGGTCGCAGGTGGCTACACCTTC.

CDR3 loop: CASSLVLSTDTQYF. The DNA for the CDR3 is TGTGCCAGCAGCTTAGTACTGAGCACAGATACGCAGTATTTT. The chain recombines TRBV11-2 with TRBJ2-3; D is unresolved. V lost 1 base to trimming and J lost 0 bases, with 5 bases between them. From germline, CDR1 is SGHAT and CDR2 FQNNGV. There are 14 residues in the CDR3.

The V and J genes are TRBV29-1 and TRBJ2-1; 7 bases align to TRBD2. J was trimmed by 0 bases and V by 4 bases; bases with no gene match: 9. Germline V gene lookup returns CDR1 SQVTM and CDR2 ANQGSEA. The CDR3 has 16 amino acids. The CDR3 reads CSVAGRGGSSYNEQFF. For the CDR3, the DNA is TGCAGCGTTGCGGGAAGAGGCGGGAGCTCCTACAATGAGCAGTTCTTC.